This T cell receptor beta chain derives from a study of CD8 T cell repertoires and HIV-1 epitope variants (dated by TCRdb to 2020 to 2021). With regard to the full study: In separate culture wells, T cells were stimulated with each of twenty-five peptides that represented autologous and known Gag and Nef epitope variants. Among the control conditions were a peptide pool of CMV, EBV and flu, the Ebola AY9 epitope serving as a negative control, and a well with no peptide. The epitopes tested were three Gag epitope families plus Nef HW9 and YT9. T cells were enriched using the EasySep Human T Cell Enrichment Kit and were co-cultured with equal numbers of autologous T cell-negative cells serving as antigen-presenting cells. Cultures ran for around ten days in IMDM with gentamicin, with half-media changes on days 3 and 7 adding IL-2, IL-7 and IL-15. An aliquot of 1M T cells was set aside as an uncultured baseline condition, separate from the approximately 83 T cell cultures. A total of around 83 T cell cultures were run, with each culture condition performed in triplicate except for one peptide, which was performed in duplicate. On the study overall, not on this receptor specifically: Of the nine antigen-specific TCR beta clonotypes identified, five to seven appeared cross-reactive for autologous or known escape epitope variants. Roughly 5 clonotypes recognized the Nef KF9 family and one clonotype recognized the HW9 family, while no responses to the TAALDMSHF plasma variant were seen. The assay identified only TCR beta chains and indicated proliferation to antigen, not T cell function or cytokine profile.

Worth noting for this clone: No antigen is known for it. Base qualities are missing; no much larger clone stands one base away.

The EasySep Human CD8+ T Cell Enrichment Kit was used on day 10 to isolate CD8+ T cells from every culture. The CDR3 numbers 13 residues from cysteine through phenylalanine. The DNA shown is the 39-base CDR3, in frame from base 1. The germline V gene supplies CDR1 KGHSH and CDR2 LQKENI. Trimming accounts for 3 bases at V and 6 bases at J, while the number of junction bases matched to no gene is 3. TCR beta CDR3 regions were sequenced at survey depth on the immunoSEQ platform. The QIAamp DNA micro kit was used to extract genomic DNA from every cultured and uncultured CD8+ T cell population. In the original analysis: Samples with under 5,000 productive reads were excluded, and this exclusion removed about 6.5% of the roughly 75 HIV peptide-stimulated cultures. A MANAFEST web app trimmed sequences to CDR3 and removed nonproductive sequences, CDR3s under 5 amino acids, and those not starting C or ending F/W. Antigen-specific clonotypes had to expand in at least 2 of 3 replicates versus no-peptide control at FDR 0.01, only within one epitope family. Specific clonotypes also needed at least fivefold higher frequency than in wells stimulated with peptides from other epitope families. TCRdb holds this immuneACCESS table with in-frame rearrangements only. Some clones are missing; in checked studies, unresolved V genes explain under half, and the rest has no known cause. That table furnishes V, J and clone size, whereas the DNA furnished D and trimming. The sample yields 6,000 or so clones; roughly 67% were counted once. The top ten clones comprise around 47% of the sample.

Here the chain combines TRBV18 and TRBJ2-7; 9 central bases correspond to TRBD1. The sample taken for sequencing was cultured CD8+ T cells derived from PBMCs. This TCR was recovered from a male donor with HIV. The nucleotide sequence reads as follows: TGTGCCAGCTCACCCATACAGGGGGCCGAGCAGTACTTC. It translates as CASSPIQGAEQYF.